These T cell receptor beta chains were read from a single sample in a study of blood T cell repertoires in COVID-19. The data were produced by immunoSEQ multiplex PCR, yet TCRdb's version contains in-frame clones alone and is incomplete. This sample yields a few hundred thousand clones, of which just over 90% are seen a single time; 0.86% belongs to the top ten. The sequenced sample was PBMCs or T cells enriched from blood (not recorded which). Receptor source: a woman in her thirties or forties who had been exposed to COVID-19. Both conserved end residues are part of each CDR3. A D gene is named only where the DNA matches it firmly. The listing skips clone size in some rows; elsewhere it reads once, few, many or a size class.

J gene | clone size | V gene | D gene | CDR3 protein | CDR3 DNA
TRBJ2-3 | NA | TRBV5-5 | TRBD2 | CASSMTSGSVSDTQYF | TGTGCCAGCAGCATGACTAGCGGGAGCGTCTCAGATACGCAGTATTTT
TRBJ1-1 | NA | TRBV5-5 | TRBD1 | CASSLAGTGGLGAFF | TGTGCCAGCAGCTTGGCCGGGACAGGGGGCTTAGGAGCTTTCTTT
TRBJ1-1 | NA | TRBV2 | NA | CASSERGGNTEAFF | TGTGCCAGCAGTGAAAGAGGAGGGAACACTGAAGCTTTCTTT
TRBJ2-1 | NA | TRBV6-2/TRBV6-3 | TRBD2 | CASSRGLGYNEQFF | TGTGCCAGCAGTCGTGGACTAGGCTACAATGAGCAGTTCTTC
TRBJ1-1 | NA | TRBV7-9 | NA | CAGGDGQNTEAFF | TGTGCCGGGGGGGACGGACAGAACACTGAAGCTTTCTTT
TRBJ1-1 | NA | TRBV29-1 | TRBD1 | CSVRARDSTEAFF | TGCAGCGTCCGAGCCAGGGACAGCACTGAAGCTTTCTTT
TRBJ1-5 | NA | TRBV6-5 | NA | CASKGSSNQPQHF | TGTGCCAGCAAGGGGTCTAGCAATCAGCCCCAGCATTTT
TRBJ2-6 | NA | TRBV7-8 | NA | CASSARADGTGANVLTF | TGTGCCAGCAGCGCCAGGGCGGACGGAACTGGGGCCAACGTCCTGACTTTC
TRBJ1-2 | NA | TRBV6-5 | NA | CAGATANYGYTF | TGTGCCGGTGCGACAGCCAACTATGGCTACACCTTC
TRBJ2-7 | NA | TRBV27 | NA | CASSLRVSYEQYF | TGTGCCAGCAGTTTGAGGGTTTCCTACGAGCAGTACTTC
TRBJ1-2 | NA | TRBV10-2 | TRBD1 | CASSESGTGGYGYTF | TGCGCCAGCAGTGAGTCCGGGACAGGGGGCTATGGCTACACCTTC
TRBJ1-1 | NA | TRBV5-4 | TRBD1 | CASSPETGANTEAFF | TGTGCCAGCAGCCCGGAAACAGGGGCGAACACTGAAGCTTTCTTT
TRBJ1-3 | once | TRBV5-1 | NA | CASRTTVSGNTIYF | TGCGCCAGCAGGACTACAGTCTCTGGAAACACCATATATTTT
TRBJ1-5 | NA | TRBV30 | NA | CAWTNKPNQPQHF | TGTGCCTGGACAAATAAGCCAAACCAGCCCCAGCATTTT
TRBJ2-1 | NA | TRBV5-6 | NA | CASTSGDGYNEQFF | TGTGCCAGCACATCAGGGGACGGATACAATGAGCAGTTCTTC
TRBJ2-1 | NA | TRBV6-5 | NA | CASSPTGPIYNEQFF | TGTGCCAGCAGTCCGACAGGTCCTATCTACAATGAGCAGTTCTTC
TRBJ2-3 | NA | TRBV12-5 | TRBD2 | CASGKSGTTTDTQYF | TGTGCTAGTGGTAAATCCGGGACTACCACAGATACGCAGTATTTT
TRBJ2-1 | NA | TRBV10-1 | TRBD1 | CATSGQDWTEQFF | TGCGCCACTTCGGGACAGGACTGGACTGAGCAGTTCTTC
TRBJ2-1 | NA | TRBV4-1 | NA | CASSQGEGFSYNEQFF | TGCGCCAGCAGCCAAGGAGAGGGCTTCTCCTACAATGAGCAGTTCTTC
TRBJ2-5 | NA | TRBV11-3 | NA | CASSPTRGQETQYF | TGTGCCAGCAGCCCCACACGGGGCCAAGAGACCCAGTACTTC
TRBJ2-1 | NA | TRBV19 | TRBD2 | CASSTGTSGMQFF | TGTGCCAGTAGTACCGGGACTAGCGGGATGCAGTTCTTC
TRBJ1-2 | NA | TRBV9 | NA | CASSGAGSGAFNYGYTF | TGTGCCAGCAGCGGAGCGGGGTCAGGGGCGTTTAACTATGGCTACACCTTC
TRBJ1-5 | once | TRBV19 | TRBD1 | CASSTGTGGLQPQHF | TGTGCCAGTAGTACCGGGACAGGGGGCCTCCAGCCCCAGCATTTT
TRBJ2-1 | NA | TRBV3-1/TRBV3-2 | TRBD2 | CASSQEWRGGNEQFF | TGTGCCAGCAGCCAAGAATGGCGGGGAGGGAATGAGCAGTTCTTC
TRBJ2-5 | NA | TRBV19 | NA | CASSIDRGGETQYF | TGTGCCAGTAGTATAGATAGGGGTGGAGAGACCCAGTACTTC
TRBJ2-1 | once | TRBV19 | TRBD2 | CASSITSGGGNEQFF | TGTGCCAGTAGTATAACTAGCGGCGGTGGGAATGAGCAGTTCTTC
TRBJ1-3 | NA | TRBV14 | NA | CASSQGGGSNTIYF | TGTGCCAGCAGCCAAGGCGGGGGCAGTAACACCATATATTTT
TRBJ1-1 | NA | TRBV7-2 | TRBD1 | CASSMDRVRAFF | TGTGCCAGCAGCATGGACAGGGTTAGGGCTTTCTTT
TRBJ2-3 | NA | TRBV19 | NA | CASRKRSSTDTQYF | TGTGCCAGTAGGAAACGGAGTAGCACAGATACGCAGTATTTT
TRBJ2-1 | NA | TRBV4-1 | NA | CASSQVSAETTDRQFF | TGCGCCAGCAGCCAAGTCTCCGCGGAGACCACCGACCGGCAGTTCTTC
TRBJ2-7 | few | TRBV27 | TRBD1 | CASSFTGDSYEQYF | TGTGCCAGCAGTTTTACAGGGGATTCCTACGAGCAGTACTTC
TRBJ1-6 | NA | TRBV2 | NA | CASSERGSGSDSPLHF | TGTGCCAGCAGTGAACGGGGGTCAGGAAGCGATTCACCCCTCCACTTT